This TCR beta chain was sequenced for a study of blood T cell repertoires in COVID-19. Whole-study context: Some COVID-19 samples were acute and others convalescent; all came from the United States, Italy and Spain. T cells, B-cell-depleted T cells, or PBMCs provided the cDNA or gDNA that served as material.

In the original processing: Nucleated cell counts were estimated from reference gene primer amplification. Using immunoSEQ multiplex PCR, the repertoire was profiled, and TCRdb retains in-frame clones only, with some absent. V, J and clone size are those of that table, while D and trimming were read from the DNA. Of 65,000 to 90,000 clones detected, about 88% appear once; the ten largest clones hold 5.1%. Germline lookup yields CDR1 MDHEN and CDR2 SYDVKM. V lost 6 bases and J 9 bases, leaving 23 bases between the germline ends. The CDR3 sequence is 15 residues long. The chain carries TRBV28 and TRBJ1-2, with D uncertain. The sample taken for sequencing was peripheral blood. This receptor was obtained from a human donor in a cohort sampled during active COVID-19. The CDR3 is CASRALLTRARSYTF. CDR3 nucleotides: TGTGCCAGCAGAGCCTTGCTGACGAGGGCGAGGAGCTACACCTTC.